One sample yielded the 26 T cell receptor beta chains listed below, sequenced in a study of post-analysis software for immune sequencing data. No cognate antigen is known for these TCRs. Study observations and caveats: Five or six TRBV segments, TRBV5-6, TRBV5-1 and TRBV20-1 among them, were found more frequent in patients than controls.

The authors incorporated unique molecular identifiers into the TCR beta cDNA libraries. Using its own MiXCR run on the PCR reads, TCRdb lists one record per CDR3 protein. The sample records about 430,000 distinct CDR3 sequences, approximately 39% being singletons. The specimen sequenced was blood. These receptor sequences come from a girl aged 2-9 years with multiple sclerosis.

V gene TRBV25-1 combines with J gene TRBJ2-4; D may be TRBD1 (5 bases). The J call may be mistaken, given a closer DNA end match to TRBJ2-7. Germline CDR1 is MGHDK and CDR2 is SYGVNS. This CDR3 is 13 amino acids long. In DNA, the CDR3 is TGTGCCAGCCTTGGGGCAGGTGGCCACGAGCAGTACTTC. It translates to CASLGAGGHEQYF.

With respect to this clonotype: An end of the junction does not agree with germline; a read error may underlie this. The CDR3 region has the DNA TGCGCCAGCAGCTTAGGGAACACATTCTATGGCTACACCTTC. Translating it yields CASSLGNTFYGYTF. This chain joins TRBV11-2 and TRBJ1-2; D unresolved. The CDR3 has 14 amino acids. Germline V gives CDR1 SGHAT, CDR2 FQNNGV.

The V and J genes are TRBV18 and TRBJ2-5; 7 bases align to TRBD2. Trimming cost V 6 bases and J 5 bases; bases outside gene matches: 9. The CDR3 spans 14 residues. Germline V lookup: CDR1 KGHSH, CDR2 LQKENI. For the CDR3, the DNA is TGTGCCAGCTCGGCCAGCGGGGCCCAGGAGACCCAGTACTTC. Translation gives CASSASGAQETQYF.

The V gene is TRBV10-3, the J gene TRBJ2-7; TRBD2 might be the D (6 bases). Germline CDR1 and CDR2: ENHRY and SYGVKD. Trimming pared 6 bases from V and 4 bases from J, leaving 19 bases between. The CDR3 runs to 15 residues. The CDR3 sequence: CAIRMTGTAPYEQYF. The DNA for the CDR3 is TGTGCCATCAGAATGACCGGGACTGCGCCTTACGAGCAGTACTTC.

This clonotype was seen more than once but under ten times. The chain carries TRBV5-1 and TRBJ2-7, with D tentatively TRBD1 (6 bases). Per the germline V gene, CDR1 is SGHRS and CDR2 is YFSETQ. This CDR3 spans 16 amino acids. Trimming removed 5 bases from V and 2 bases from J, with 20 bases in between. The CDR3, as DNA: TGCGCCAGCAGAGAACAGGGTCCTCCTTCAGCCTACGAGCAGTACTTC. Its translation is CASREQGPPSAYEQYF.

About this clonotype itself: One end of the junction varies from germline; a read error may be responsible. The chain combines TRBV28 with TRBJ1-1, with D unresolved. The germline V gene has CDR1 MDHEN and CDR2 SYDVKM. The length of the CDR3 is 11 residues. The CDR3 loop is CASTVNTEAFF. CDR3 coding DNA: TGCGCCAGCACGGTGAACACTGAAGCTTTCTTT.

The chain recombines TRBV18 with TRBJ2-7, with D perhaps matching TRBD1 (6 bases). There are 15 residues in the CDR3. Looked up from germline, CDR1 is KGHSH and CDR2 is LQKENI. V was shortened by 5 bases and J by 0 bases, with 14 bases between the two germline ends. CDR3 nucleotide sequence: TGTGCCAGCTCAATCGGACAGCGGTTCTCCTACGAGCAGTACTTC. This codes for CASSIGQRFSYEQYF.

The genes are TRBV13 and TRBJ2-6; D is uncertain. Germline CDR1 PRHDT, CDR2 FYEKMQ (reference sequence). V gave up 8 bases and J gave up 0 bases, with 11 bases separating them. This CDR3 contains 15 residues. The CDR3 spells CASELSVSGANVLTF. DNA for the CDR3: TGTGCCAGCGAGCTTAGTGTCTCTGGGGCCAACGTCCTGACTTTC.

This clonotype has more than one count but fewer than ten. The genes are TRBV20-1 and TRBJ2-4; no clear D gene. There are 15 residues in the CDR3. V gave up 6 bases and J gave up 0 bases, with 15 bases separating them. CDR1 and CDR2 (germline): DFQATT, SNEGSKA (reference sequence). Written as DNA, the CDR3 is TGCAGTGCCTCTCGACTGGGCCTAGCCAAAAACATTCAGTACTTC. As protein: CSASRLGLAKNIQYF.

The CDR3 nucleotides are TGTGCCAGCAGCTTAGTATCCCCAGCTTATAGCAATCAGCCCCAGCATTTT. Amino acids: CASSLVSPAYSNQPQHF. The V and J genes are TRBV7-9 and TRBJ1-5; D call uncertain. CDR1 is SEHNR, CDR2 FQNEAQ, per germline (reference sequence). Trimming took 1 base from V and 0 from J, leaving 13 bases between them. The CDR3 spans 17 residues.

This clonotype occurred a few times. The V gene is TRBV5-5, the J gene TRBJ2-1; possibly TRBD2 for D (6 bases). Trimming took 5 bases from V and 12 from J, leaving 15 bases between them. This CDR3 comprises 12 residues. The germline V gene has CDR1 SGHKS and CDR2 YYEKEE (reference sequence). The CDR3 nucleotides read TGTGCCAGCAGATCTCTCACGGGAGTGCAGTTCTTC. It translates to CASRSLTGVQFF.

This clonotype was seen a handful of times. The V gene is TRBV6-5, the J gene TRBJ2-7; D uncertain. Germline V gene data show CDR1 as MNHEY and CDR2 as SVGAGI. The CDR3 loop spans 16 amino acids. Between the trimmed V and J ends, which lost 0 bases and 6 bases, there was a span of 18 bases. The CDR3 nucleotides are TGTGCCAGCAGTTACTCGACCGTCACCCTGAGAGGCGAGCAGTACTTC. Translation: CASSYSTVTLRGEQYF.

The V and J genes are TRBV5-1 and TRBJ2-7, with a possible D match to TRBD1 (6 bases). Germline V gene sequence: CDR1 SGHRS, CDR2 YFSETQ. V lost 5 bases and J 3 bases, leaving 21 bases between the germline ends. The CDR3 covers 16 residues. The CDR3 sequence is CASSSYTGTSNYEQYF. The CDR3 DNA is TGCGCCAGCAGTTCTTACACCGGGACATCTAACTACGAGCAGTACTTC.

This clonotype was detected only a few times. The V call is TRBV4-3, the J call TRBJ2-5; a possible D gene is TRBD2 (6 bases). The ends were cut back, 1 base at V and 1 base at J, with 7 bases in the middle. Per germline, CDR1 LGHNA and CDR2 YSLEER. This CDR3 has 14 residues. In DNA form, the CDR3 reads TGCGCCAGCAGCCAAGGCGGGATCCAAGAGACCCAGTACTTC. It encodes CASSQGGIQETQYF.

The table lists this clonotype with a few counts. CDR3 in amino acids: CASSLIAGGIYEQYF. As DNA, the CDR3 is TGTGCCAGCAGCTTAATAGCGGGAGGAATCTACGAGCAGTACTTC. The genes are TRBV7-3 and TRBJ2-7; TRBD2 matches 10 bases. Germline V gene sequence: CDR1 SGHTA, CDR2 FQGTGA. This CDR3 has 15 amino acids. The junction had 3 bases not matched to a gene; V was cut back by 1 base and J by 3 bases.

The V call is TRBV28, the J call TRBJ2-5; no definite D call. The germline CDR1 and CDR2 sequences are MDHEN and SYDVKM. CDR3 length: 13 residues. The V and J ends lost 2 bases and 7 bases respectively, with 11 bases between them. Here the CDR3 reads CASSLRGLGTQYF. CDR3 nucleotides: TGTGCCAGCAGTTTACGTGGGCTCGGGACCCAGTACTTC.

This clonotype was detected a few times. The V call is TRBV5-1, the J call TRBJ2-1; D ambiguous. The V gene lost 6 bases and the J gene lost 0 bases, with 10 bases spanning the gap. The V gene's germline CDR1 is SGHRS and CDR2 YFSETQ. The CDR3 is made up of 14 amino acids. The CDR3, as DNA: TGCGCCAGCAAGCCCCCTGGCTCCTACAATGAGCAGTTCTTC. It specifies CASKPPGSYNEQFF.

The rearrangement links TRBV6-4 to TRBJ1-2, with D possibly TRBD1 on 5 matching bases. Germline loops: CDR1 MRHNA, CDR2 SNTAGT. Trimming pared 0 bases from V and 8 bases from J, leaving 16 bases between. The CDR3 has 15 residues. The CDR3 DNA reads as TGTGCCAGCAGTGACTCGCTTCAGGGACTGGGGGGCTACACCTTC. Protein: CASSDSLQGLGGYTF.

A few counts support this clonotype. The chain recombines TRBV11-2 with TRBJ2-1; TRBD2 matches 10 bases. This CDR3 has 17 amino acids. Trimming took 4 bases from V and 4 from J; bases not matched to a gene: 10. Germline lookup yields CDR1 SGHAT and CDR2 FQNNGV. The CDR3 sequence is CASSSSPLAGGYNEQFF. Written as DNA, the CDR3 is TGTGCCAGCAGCTCCAGCCCGTTAGCGGGGGGATACAATGAGCAGTTCTTC. The variable domain in full, completed from reference TRBV11-2 and TRBJ2-1, reads EAGVAQSPRYKIIEKRQSVAFWCNPISGHATLYWYQQILGQGPKLLIQFQNNGVVDDSQLPKDRFSAERLKGVDSTLKIQPAKLEDSAVYLCASSSSPLAGGYNEQFFGPGTRLTVL.

This clonotype was observed a handful of times. This chain connects TRBV5-1 to TRBJ2-7; D perhaps matches TRBD2 (6 bases). The CDR3 has 15 amino acids. From germline, CDR1 is SGHRS and CDR2 YFSETQ. Trimming stripped 5 bases from V and 2 bases from J, with 17 bases between. The CDR3 here is CASSLSGGAPYEQYF. The CDR3 DNA reads TGCGCCAGCAGTCTTAGCGGCGGGGCACCCTACGAGCAGTACTTC.

The genes are TRBV29-1 and TRBJ2-7, with D tentatively TRBD1 (5 bases). The CDR3 loop spans 13 amino acids. Germline loops: CDR1 SQVTM, CDR2 ANQGSEA. V lost 1 base, J lost 4 bases, and 11 bases lay in between. In nucleotides, the CDR3 is TGCAGCGTTGAAGGCCAACAGGCTTACGAGCAGTACTTC. Its protein product is CSVEGQQAYEQYF.

This chain connects TRBV6-1 to TRBJ2-1, with 7 bases lining up with TRBD1. Germline V lookup: CDR1 MNHNS, CDR2 SASEGT. After removal of 6 bases from V and 5 bases from J, the junction contained 7 bases not matched to a gene. The CDR3 is made up of 14 amino acids. Here the CDR3 reads CASRDRTENNEQFF. CDR3 coding DNA: TGTGCCAGCAGGGACAGGACGGAGAACAATGAGCAGTTCTTC.

This clonotype was detected only a few times. The J gene is TRBJ2-5, the V gene TRBV10-3; D unresolved. Germline V gene sequence: CDR1 ENHRY, CDR2 SYGVKD. Trimming removed 2 bases at V and 4 bases at J, with 5 bases between. The CDR3 extends over 12 amino acids. Written as DNA, the CDR3 is TGTGCCATCAGTGAGGCAGCAGAGACCCAGTACTTC. The encoded protein is CAISEAAETQYF.

This clonotype has more than one count but fewer than ten. V is TRBV20-1 and J is TRBJ2-1; the match to TRBD1 covers 7 bases. The CDR3 spans 14 residues. The germline gives CDR1 DFQATT, CDR2 SNEGSKA (reference sequence). Trimming cost V 6 bases and J 0 bases; bases outside gene matches: 5. The CDR3 spells CSAPRGSSYNEQFF. CDR3 sequence (DNA): TGCAGTGCCCCCAGGGGGAGCTCCTACAATGAGCAGTTCTTC.

The V call is TRBV2, the J call TRBJ1-4, with a possible D match to TRBD1 (5 bases). The V gene's germline CDR1 is SNHLY and CDR2 FYNNEI. The ends were cut back, 7 bases at V and 8 bases at J, with 14 bases in the middle. This CDR3 has 13 amino acids. The CDR3 region is CASKGPGNEKLFF. The DNA of the CDR3 is TGTGCCAGCAAGGGGCCGGGGAACGAAAAACTGTTTTTT.

This clonotype was counted between two and nine times. The chain has TRBV6-5 and TRBJ2-7; 9 bases match TRBD1. The CDR3 spans 15 residues. The germline V gene encodes CDR1 MNHEY and CDR2 SVGAGI. J lost 2 bases, V lost 4 bases, and 6 bases had no gene match. The CDR3 sequence is CASSFPGQGPYEQYF. The CDR3 DNA follows: TGTGCCAGCAGTTTCCCGGGACAGGGTCCCTACGAGCAGTACTTC.